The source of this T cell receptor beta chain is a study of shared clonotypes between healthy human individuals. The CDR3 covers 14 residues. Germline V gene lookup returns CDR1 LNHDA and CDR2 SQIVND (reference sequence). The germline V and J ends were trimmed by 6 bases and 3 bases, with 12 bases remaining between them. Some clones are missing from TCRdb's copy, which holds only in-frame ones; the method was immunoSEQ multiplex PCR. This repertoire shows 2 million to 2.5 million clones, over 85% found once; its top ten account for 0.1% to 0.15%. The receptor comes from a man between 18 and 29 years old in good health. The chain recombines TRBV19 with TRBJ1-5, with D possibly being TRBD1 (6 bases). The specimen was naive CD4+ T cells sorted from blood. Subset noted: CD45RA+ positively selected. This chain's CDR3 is CASSQTGFNQPQHF. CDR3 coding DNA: TGTGCCAGTAGCCAAACAGGGTTCAATCAGCCCCAGCATTTT.